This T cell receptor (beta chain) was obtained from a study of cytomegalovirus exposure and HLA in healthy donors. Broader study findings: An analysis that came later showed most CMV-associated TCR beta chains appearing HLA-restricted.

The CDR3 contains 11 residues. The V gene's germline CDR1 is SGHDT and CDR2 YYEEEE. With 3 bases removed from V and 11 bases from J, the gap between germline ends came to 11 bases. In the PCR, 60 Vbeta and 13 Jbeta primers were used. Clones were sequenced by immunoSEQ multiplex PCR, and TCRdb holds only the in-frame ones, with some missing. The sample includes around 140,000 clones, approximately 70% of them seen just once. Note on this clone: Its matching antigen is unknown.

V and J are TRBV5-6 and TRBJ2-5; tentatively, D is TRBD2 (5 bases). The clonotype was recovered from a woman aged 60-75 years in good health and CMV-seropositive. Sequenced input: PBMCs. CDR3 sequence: CASSSAWEQYF. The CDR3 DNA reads TGTGCCAGCAGCTCGGCATGGGAGCAGTACTTC.